The table lists the clone carrying this T cell receptor beta chain with many counts. The time point: patch test 2, 6 weeks after DPC sensitization. The treatment is: therapeutic diphenylcyclopropenone sensitization with weekly scalp DPC. The record originates from a study of human T cells and chemical hapten exposure. TCRdb reprocessed the RACE reads with MiXCR, giving one entry per CDR3 protein. The repertoire holds over 70,000 distinct CDR3 sequences, with more than 9% as singletons. With V trimmed by 7 bases and J by 8 bases, 10 bases remained unmatched. CDR3 length: 13 amino acids. Material: whole blood, obtained in connection with sensitization to the hapten diphenylcyclopropenone (DPC). The chain links TRBV12-3 or TRBV12-4 to TRBJ1-2; 7 nucleotides match TRBD1. This TCR came from a young man with alopecia areata. Some clones in this sample may be carry-over from other donors' samples. The CDR3, as DNA: TGTGCCAGCAATCGGGACAGCCTGGGAGGCTACACCTTC. It codes for CASNRDSLGGYTF.